Listed below are T cell receptor beta chains from one sample, sequenced in a study of shared clonotypes between healthy human individuals. The data were produced by immunoSEQ multiplex PCR, yet TCRdb's version contains in-frame clones alone and is incomplete. The table records more than 1,200,000 clones, around 98.5% of them present only once. The sequencing sample was made of naive CD4+ T cells sorted from blood. The receptor source for this set is a young man in good health. Both conserved end residues are trimmed from each CDR3.

TRBJ2-7,TRBV28,ASSLYGRSSYEQY
TRBJ2-1,TRBV18,ASSVLERANEQF
TRBJ2-1,TRBV5-1,ASRRGTSGSGGNEQF
TRBJ1-2,TRBV18,VGQDNYGYT
TRBJ1-3,TRBV25-1,ASSEPATGGAVY
TRBJ2-1,TRBV28,ASSLTGRGEEQF
TRBJ1-4,TRBV27,ASSRRAGELNEKLF
TRBJ2-5,TRBV7-3,ASSLGGRGETQY
TRBJ2-7,TRBV5-4,ASKQLIMGIPEHYEQY
TRBJ1-5,TRBV6-5,ASSYSGGVGGQPQH
TRBJ2-7,TRBV4-3,ASSQEGRAPEQY
TRBJ2-1,TRBV6-1,ASSEMGLASYNEQF
TRBJ2-7,TRBV11-2,ASSLDWAEQY
TRBJ2-7,TRBV9,ASSVAWTSGSSYEQY
TRBJ2-1,TRBV19,ASMTWENNEQF
TRBJ2-3,TRBV28,ASRDGGTLDTQY
TRBJ2-7,TRBV4-3,ASSQEQVSSYEQY
TRBJ2-7,TRBV29-1,SVVTGSYEQY
TRBJ2-2,TRBV10-1,ASSDTYQGDKRELF
TRBJ2-2,TRBV5-1,ASSASPGTRLNTGELF
TRBJ1-5,TRBV19,ASSLTGPNQPQH
TRBJ2-7,TRBV6-1,ASMTDRTSEEQY
TRBJ2-1,TRBV10-2,ASSEGLAGDNEQF
TRBJ2-5,TRBV2,ASSLETQY
TRBJ1-5,TRBV28,ASSWTGSNQPQH
TRBJ2-4,TRBV13,ASSPRLAGVAKNIQY
TRBJ2-3,TRBV5-1,ASSPGQATDTQY
TRBJ2-1,TRBV28,ASKTAHEQF
TRBJ1-1,TRBV10-3,AISVAGVMAF
TRBJ2-5,TRBV10-3,AIASAGGYQETQY
TRBJ2-1,TRBV9,ASSVRGLAGVEQF
TRBJ2-3,TRBV7-9,ASSLSPPGYTDTQY
TRBJ2-1,TRBV11-3,ASSLDEGVSSYNEQF
TRBJ2-3,TRBV7-9,ASSLDLVTDTQY
TRBJ1-2,TRBV5-1,ASSLGDGNYGYT
TRBJ1-1,TRBV13,ASSKRTGITTEAF
TRBJ2-3,TRBV10-3,AIRSSSGQVTDTQY
TRBJ2-7,TRBV30,AWSVSSGRPYEQY
TRBJ2-7,TRBV6-1,ASSEYPAGSYEQY
TRBJ2-1,TRBV29-1,SVEGGDRGYNEQF
TRBJ2-7,TRBV20-1,SATTGAEQY
TRBJ2-7,TRBV6-1,ASSDAGESPSSYEQY
TRBJ1-4,TRBV13,ASSPGQGRERLF
TRBJ2-7,TRBV2,ASRSRTDLTYEQY